This TCR beta chain was sequenced for a study of cytomegalovirus exposure and HLA in healthy donors. General observations from the study: It was reported that the classifier diagnosed cytomegalovirus status with high specificity and sensitivity in both the original and validation cohorts. HLA alleles showed associations with some 17,000 TCR beta sequences in a later analysis, at a 0.05 false discovery rate. Earlier results showed most TCR beta V segments being productive about 90% or about 30% of the time.

Each donor was healthy, and each was a bone marrow donor. With 1 base removed from V and 7 bases from J, the gap between germline ends came to 13 bases. The CDR3 consists of 14 residues. In germline, CDR1 is KGHSH, CDR2 LQKENI. A word on this clone: Its antigen is currently unknown.

PCR was performed using 60 Vbeta and 13 Jbeta primers. Profiling relied on immunoSEQ multiplex PCR, and the TCRdb table lists in-frame clones only, not all of them. The sample has about 58,000 clones; the top ten hold approximately 4.3%. The source of this sequence is a male donor in good health and CMV-seronegative. This chain links TRBV18 with TRBJ1-2; D possibly corresponds to TRBD1 (5 bases). The specimen was PBMCs. CDR3 region: CASSPLDDSRGYTF. The CDR3, as DNA: TGTGCCAGCTCACCACTTGATGACAGTCGTGGCTACACCTTC.